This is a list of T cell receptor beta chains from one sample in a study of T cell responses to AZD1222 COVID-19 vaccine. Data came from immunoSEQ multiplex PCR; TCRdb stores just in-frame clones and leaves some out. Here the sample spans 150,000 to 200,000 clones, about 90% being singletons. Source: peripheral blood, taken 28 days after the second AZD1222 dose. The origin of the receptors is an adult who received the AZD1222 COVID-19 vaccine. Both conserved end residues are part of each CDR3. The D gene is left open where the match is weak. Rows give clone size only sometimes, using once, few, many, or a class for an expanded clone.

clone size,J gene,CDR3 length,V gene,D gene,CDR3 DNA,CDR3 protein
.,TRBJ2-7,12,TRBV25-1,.,TGTGCCAGCAGTGGGTCCTCCTACGAGCAGTACTTC,CASSGSSYEQYF
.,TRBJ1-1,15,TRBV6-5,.,TGTGCCAGCAGTAATCCGGCCTGGAAGGGCACTGAAGCTTTCTTT,CASSNPAWKGTEAFF
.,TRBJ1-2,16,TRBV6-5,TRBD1,TGTGCCAGCAGTTACTCGGCGGGACAGGCTAACTATGGCTACACCTTC,CASSYSAGQANYGYTF
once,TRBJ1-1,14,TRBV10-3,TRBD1,TGTGCCATCAGTGAGCTTACAGGGGACACTGAAGCTTTCTTT,CAISELTGDTEAFF
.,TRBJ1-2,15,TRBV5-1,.,TGCGCCAGCAGCTTGGGGGCGACCCGTAACTATGGCTACACCTTC,CASSLGATRNYGYTF
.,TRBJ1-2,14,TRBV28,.,TGTGCCAGCAGTTTTGGGCAGGGGCACTATGGCTACACCTTC,CASSFGQGHYGYTF
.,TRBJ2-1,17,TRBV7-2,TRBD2,TGTGCCAGCAGCTTAGGACTAGCGGCTTACTCCTACAATGAGCAGTTCTTC,CASSLGLAAYSYNEQFF
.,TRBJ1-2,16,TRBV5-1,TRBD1,TGCGCCAGCAGCTTGGAGGACAGGGTACGAAACTATGGCTACACCTTC,CASSLEDRVRNYGYTF
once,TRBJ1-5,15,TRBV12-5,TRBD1,TGTGCTAGTGGTTTGGGGACAGGGGGCAGTCAGCCCCAGCATTTT,CASGLGTGGSQPQHF
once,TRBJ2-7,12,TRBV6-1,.,TGTGCCAGCAGTGAAAACACCTACGAGCAGTACTTC,CASSENTYEQYF
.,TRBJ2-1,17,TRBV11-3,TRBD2,TGTGCCAGCGGTCGGAGACTAGCGTCTCAGGGGAACAATGAGCAGTTCTTC,CASGRRLASQGNNEQFF
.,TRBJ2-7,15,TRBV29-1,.,TGCAGCGTTGGGTCCCAGGGCTATAATACCTACGAGCAGTACTTC,CSVGSQGYNTYEQYF
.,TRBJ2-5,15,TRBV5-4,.,TGTGCCAGCAGCTTGGCCGGGTTGGCAGAAGAGACCCAGTACTTC,CASSLAGLAEETQYF
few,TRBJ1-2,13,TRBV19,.,TGTGCCAGTATAGGAGGCGGGTTCTCTGGCTACACCTTC,CASIGGGFSGYTF
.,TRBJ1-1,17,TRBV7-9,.,TGTGCCAGCAGCCCCCTGAATTGGGATTCGAGGGACACTGAAGCTTTCTTT,CASSPLNWDSRDTEAFF
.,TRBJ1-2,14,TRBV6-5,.,TGTGCCAGCAGTTACTCGATGGGGGGGGTTGGCTACACCTTC,CASSYSMGGVGYTF
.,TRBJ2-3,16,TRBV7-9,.,TGTGCCAGCAGCTTAGTCGAGCTAGTTAGCACAGATACGCAGTATTTT,CASSLVELVSTDTQYF
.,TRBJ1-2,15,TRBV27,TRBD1,TGTGCCAGCAGTGAATTTACAGGGGCAATCGGCGGCTACACCTTC,CASSEFTGAIGGYTF
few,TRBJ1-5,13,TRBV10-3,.,TGTGCCATCGCGACGGATAGCAATCAGCCCCAGCATTTT,CAIATDSNQPQHF
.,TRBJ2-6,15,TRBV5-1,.,TGCGCCAGCAGCTTGGGTCACTCTGGGGCCAACGTCCTGACTTTC,CASSLGHSGANVLTF
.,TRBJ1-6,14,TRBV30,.,TGTGCCTGGAAGCGGGGGGAGGGAGTAGGGACCCTCCACTTT,CAWKRGEGVGTLHF
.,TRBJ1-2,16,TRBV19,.,TGTGCCAGTAGTATACCTACCTGGGGGGCCCTGGGTGGCTACACCTTC,CASSIPTWGALGGYTF
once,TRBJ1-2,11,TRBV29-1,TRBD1,TGCAGCGTGTGGACAGGGGGGGGCTACACCTTC,CSVWTGGGYTF
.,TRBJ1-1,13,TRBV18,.,TGTGCCAGCTCACCAATCGGGAACACTGAAGCTTTCTTT,CASSPIGNTEAFF
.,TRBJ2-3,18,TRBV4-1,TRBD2,TGCGCCAGCAGCCAAGGAGCCCTTACGGGGGGACCCACAGATACGCAGTATTTT,CASSQGALTGGPTDTQYF
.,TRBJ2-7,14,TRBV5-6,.,TGTGCCAGCAGCCCCTTTGCGGGGGCTTCCGAGCAGTACTTC,CASSPFAGASEQYF
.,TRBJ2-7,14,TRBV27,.,TGTGCCAGCAGTTTAGGAGCCAACCTCTACGAGCAGTACTTC,CASSLGANLYEQYF
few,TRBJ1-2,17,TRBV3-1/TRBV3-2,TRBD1,TGTGCCAGCAGCCAAGCGCCGGGACAGTTTGGGAAATATGGCTACACCTTC,CASSQAPGQFGKYGYTF
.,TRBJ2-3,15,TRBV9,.,TGTGCCAGCAGCGTAGGCGGGATGGGCACAGATACGCAGTATTTT,CASSVGGMGTDTQYF
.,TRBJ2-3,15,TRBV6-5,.,TGTGCCAGCACCCGCGCCGCCAGGGGAGGGGGTATGCAGTATTTT,CASTRAARGGGMQYF
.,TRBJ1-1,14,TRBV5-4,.,TGTGCCAGCAGCTTGTCAGGGTGGAACACTGAAGCTTTCTTT,CASSLSGWNTEAFF
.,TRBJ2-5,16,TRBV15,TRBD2,TGTGCCACCAGCAGTAGCGGGAGTGGTGTGGGTGCGGCCCAGTACTTC,CATSSSGSGVGAAQYF
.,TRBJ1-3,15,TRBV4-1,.,TGCGCCAGCAGCCAAGAATCGGGGGCTGGAAACACCATATATTTT,CASSQESGAGNTIYF
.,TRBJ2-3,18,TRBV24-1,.,TGTGCCACCAGTGATCGGAAAAGGGGGACCTTATCCACAGATACGCAGTATTTT,CATSDRKRGTLSTDTQYF
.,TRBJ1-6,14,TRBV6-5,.,TGTGCCAGCAGTCCTACAGGGATCCTTTCACCCCTCCACTTT,CASSPTGILSPLHF
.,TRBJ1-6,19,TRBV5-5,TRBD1,TGTGCCAGCAGCTTGCCGCCCGGGACAGGGGGCTCCTATAATTCACCCCTCCACTTT,CASSLPPGTGGSYNSPLHF
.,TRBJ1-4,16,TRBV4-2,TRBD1,TGTGCCAGCAGCCAAGATCCAGGGGGAAGTTTTGAAAAACTGTTTTTT,CASSQDPGGSFEKLFF
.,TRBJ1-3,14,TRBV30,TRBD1,TGTGCCTGGGGGACAGGGTCGGGAGGAAACACCATATATTTT,CAWGTGSGGNTIYF
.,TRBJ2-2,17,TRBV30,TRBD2,TGTGCCTGGAGTGTCTTGTTTCCCACTAGCGACACCGGGGAGCTGTTTTTT,CAWSVLFPTSDTGELFF
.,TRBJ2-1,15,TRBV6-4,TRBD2,TGTGCCAGCAGTGCGGGACTAGCGGGACACAATGAGCAGTTCTTC,CASSAGLAGHNEQFF
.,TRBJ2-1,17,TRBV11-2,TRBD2,TGTGCCAGCAGCTTAGATCAGCAACTAGCGGGGGGAAATGAGCAGTTCTTC,CASSLDQQLAGGNEQFF